This TCR beta chain was sequenced in a study of T-cell memory formation after mild COVID-19. The table lists this clonotype with a few counts. The CDR3 consists of 18 residues. MiXCR, run by TCRdb on the 5' RACE reads, gives a single entry per CDR3 protein. The table lists some 100,000 distinct CDR3 sequences, roughly 11% of them singletons. This chain uses TRBV21-1 with TRBJ1-4; TRBD1, the table's D call, lacks a check against the DNA. TRBV21-1 is marked as a pseudogene. This receptor was obtained from a man aged 18-30 years who had mild COVID-19 (a few samples of this study predate the infection). Cell type and time point are not known. Sequencing was performed on PBMCs or a T cell subset sorted from them (not recorded which). Written as DNA, the CDR3 is TGTGCCAGCAGCAAAGGCTGGGGGCTAAGAATGACTAATGAAAAACTGTTTTTT. It yields the protein CASSKGWGLRMTNEKLFF.